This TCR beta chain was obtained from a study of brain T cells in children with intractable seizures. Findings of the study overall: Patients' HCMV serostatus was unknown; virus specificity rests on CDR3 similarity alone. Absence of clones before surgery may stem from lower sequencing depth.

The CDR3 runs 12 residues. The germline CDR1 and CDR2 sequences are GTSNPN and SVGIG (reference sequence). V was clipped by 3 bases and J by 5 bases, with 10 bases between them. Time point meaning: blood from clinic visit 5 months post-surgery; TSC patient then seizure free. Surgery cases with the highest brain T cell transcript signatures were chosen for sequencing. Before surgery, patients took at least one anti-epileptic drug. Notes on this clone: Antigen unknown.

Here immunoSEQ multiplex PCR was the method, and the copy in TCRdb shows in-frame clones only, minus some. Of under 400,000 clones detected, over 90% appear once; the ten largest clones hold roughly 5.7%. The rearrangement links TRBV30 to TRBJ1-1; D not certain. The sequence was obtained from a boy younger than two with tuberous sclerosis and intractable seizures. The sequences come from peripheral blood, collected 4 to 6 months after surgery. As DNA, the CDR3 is TGTGCCTGGAGGGGCTTGGAAACTGAAGCTTTCTTT. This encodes CAWRGLETEAFF. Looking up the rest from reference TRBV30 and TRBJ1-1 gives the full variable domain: SQTIHQWPATLVQPVGSPLSLECTVEGTSNPNLYWYRQAAGRGLQLLFYSVGIGQISSEVPQNLSASRPQDRQFILSSKKLLLSDSGFYLCAWRGLETEAFFGQGTRLTVV.